These 17 T cell receptor beta chains were all obtained from the same sample, sequenced in a study of radiotherapy plus CTLA-4 blockade in lung cancer. Produced via immunoSEQ multiplex PCR; TCRdb's table is partial and in-frame only. The data hold tens of thousands of clones, with less than 85% observed a single time. The specimen comprised peripheral blood, sampled from a patient treated with radiotherapy plus ipilimumab. The receptors shown here come from a human donor with non-small cell lung cancer who had a complete response to radiotherapy plus ipilimumab.

This clone was seen more than once but under ten times. This chain connects TRBV6-5 to TRBJ1-1; 7 bases line up with TRBD1. Losses at the gene ends were 3 bases for V and 5 bases for J; bases not matched to a gene: 3. The germline V gene has CDR1 MNHEY and CDR2 SVGAGI. There are 13 residues in the CDR3. In DNA, the CDR3 is TGTGCCAGCAGTTATCCAGGGGGGACTGAAGCTTTCTTT. It yields the protein CASSYPGGTEAFF.

This clone was observed a few times. The chain links TRBV6-1 to TRBJ2-1, with unresolved D. The germline V gene has CDR1 MNHNS and CDR2 SASEGT. V gave up 6 bases and J gave up 5 bases, with 17 bases separating them. The CDR3 length is 15 residues. CDR3 in DNA: TGTGCCAGCAGAGGTAGCACCCGACCCCACAATGAGCAGTTCTTC. It specifies CASRGSTRPHNEQFF.

The CDR3 nucleotides read TGTGCCAGCAGCTTAAGTGTAGGGGGAACCGGGGAGCTGTTTTTT. It yields the protein CASSLSVGGTGELFF. J is TRBJ2-2 and V is TRBV11-2, with D possibly TRBD1 on 6 matching bases. V dropped 2 bases and J dropped 5 bases, with 12 bases sitting between them. This CDR3 comprises 15 residues. Looked up from germline, CDR1 is SGHAT and CDR2 is FQNNGV.

The genes are TRBV18 and TRBJ2-5; the D gene is possibly TRBD1 (5 bases). Germline assignment: CDR1 KGHSH and CDR2 LQKENI. This CDR3 region has 13 residues. Trimming took 3 bases from V and 2 from J, leaving 7 bases between them. Written as DNA, the CDR3 is TGTGCCAGCTCACCGGGGCGGCAAGAGACCCAGTACTTC. The encoded protein is CASSPGRQETQYF. The full variable domain, rest sourced from reference TRBV18 and TRBJ2-5, is NAGVMQNPRHLVRRRGQEARLRCSPMKGHSHVYWYRQLPEEGLKFMVYLQKENIIDESGMPKERFSAEFPKEGPSILRIQQVVRGDSAAYFCASSPGRQETQYFGPGTRLLVL.

The chain carries TRBV5-6 and TRBJ2-1; 10 bases line up with TRBD2. The length of the CDR3 is 16 residues. The V and J ends lost 4 bases and 1 base, in that order; junction bases with no gene match: 5. CDR1 is SGHDT, CDR2 YYEEEE, per germline. The CDR3 nucleotides read TGTGCCAGCAGCCCCTTAGCGGGGGGTTCCTACAATGAGCAGTTCTTC. It translates to CASSPLAGGSYNEQFF.

This clone came up a few times. J is TRBJ2-3 and V is TRBV2; the D gene is possibly TRBD2 (6 bases). With 2 bases removed from V and 2 bases from J, the gap between germline ends came to 11 bases. The CDR3 has 15 residues. Germline V gives CDR1 SNHLY, CDR2 FYNNEI. The chain's CDR3 is CASSELEGYTDTQYF. The DNA of the CDR3 is TGTGCCAGCAGTGAATTGGAGGGATACACAGATACGCAGTATTTT.

The chain recombines TRBV10-3 with TRBJ2-3, with D tentatively TRBD2 (5 bases). V lost 5 bases and J lost 9, with 12 bases in between. Germline lookup yields CDR1 ENHRY and CDR2 SYGVKD. The CDR3 is made up of 12 amino acids. The CDR3 reads CAISTVERTQYF. In nucleotides, the CDR3 is TGTGCCATCAGTACCGTGGAGCGGACGCAGTATTTT.

The chain uses TRBV27 and TRBJ1-1; the D gene is possibly TRBD1 (6 bases). The germline CDR1 and CDR2 sequences are MNHEY and SMNVEV (reference sequence). The CDR3 is 18 residues long. V lost 3 bases and J lost 0, with 20 bases in between. The CDR3 DNA follows: TGTGCCAGCAGTTTTGGGGCTTACAGGGAACGGATGAACACTGAAGCTTTCTTT. It specifies CASSFGAYRERMNTEAFF.

The chain links TRBV5-6 to TRBJ2-7; D may be TRBD2 (6 bases). V shed 4 bases and J shed 2 bases, with 16 bases lying between them. CDR3 size: 15 residues. CDR1 and CDR2 (germline): SGHDT, YYEEEE. In DNA form, the CDR3 reads TGTGCCAGCAGCAACCGGGACTTACTTACCTACGAGCAGTACGTC. Amino acids: CASSNRDLLTYEQYV.

This rearrangement joins TRBV7-2 to TRBJ2-5; D is uncertain. The CDR3 length is 11 residues. The ends were cut back, 4 bases at V and 4 bases at J, with 4 bases in the middle. From germline, CDR1 is SGHTA and CDR2 FQGNSA. Here the CDR3 reads CASSSGETQYF. The CDR3 coding sequence is TGTGCCAGCAGCTCCGGAGAGACCCAGTACTTC.

The rearrangement joins TRBV6-1 to TRBJ2-7; 8 bases map to TRBD1. V lost 9 bases, J lost 3 bases, and 7 bases stayed unmatched. Germline CDR1 MNHNS, CDR2 SASEGT. The CDR3 contains 13 residues. The CDR3 region is CASRWDRLYEQYV. In DNA, the CDR3 is TGTGCCAGTCGTTGGGACAGGCTCTACGAGCAGTACGTC.

The chain recombines TRBV7-2 with TRBJ1-2, with D hard to call. Per the germline V gene, CDR1 is SGHTA and CDR2 is FQGNSA. The CDR3 has 13 residues. V was shortened by 1 base and J by 8 bases, with 11 bases between the two germline ends. The CDR3 loop reads CASSLGQVGGYTF. DNA of the CDR3: TGTGCCAGCAGCTTAGGTCAGGTTGGAGGCTACACCTTC.

The chain joins TRBV6-6 to TRBJ2-1; D may be TRBD1 (7 bases). Germline lookup yields CDR1 MNHNY and CDR2 SVGAGI (reference sequence). The V gene lost 6 bases and the J gene lost 5 bases, with 17 bases spanning the gap. The CDR3 loop spans 15 amino acids. In DNA, the CDR3 is TGTGCCAGCAGCGGGGGACAGAAATATAACAATGAGCAGTTCTTC. Translating it yields CASSGGQKYNNEQFF.

The genes are TRBV7-2 and TRBJ1-2; D gene ambiguous. This CDR3 has 13 amino acids. Germline assignment: CDR1 SGHTA and CDR2 FQGNSA. Deletions cut 5 bases from V and 6 bases from J, with 13 bases between. The CDR3 loop is CASSPVGGDGYTF. The CDR3 DNA reads as TGTGCCAGCAGCCCGGTAGGAGGTGATGGCTACACCTTC.

The genes are TRBV25-1 and TRBJ2-1, with a tentative D call TRBD1 (7 bases). The CDR3 covers 14 residues. Trimming took off 4 bases at V and 5 bases at J, with 12 bases between the two ends. Germline CDR1 MGHDK, CDR2 SYGVNS. CDR3 DNA sequence: TGTGCCAGCAGTGGGAGGGGACAGAACAATGAGCAGTTCTTC. This translates into CASSGRGQNNEQFF. Using reference TRBV25-1 and TRBJ2-1 for the parts outside the CDR3, the full variable domain is EADIYQTPRYLVIGTGKKITLECSQTMGHDKMYWYQQDPGMELHLIHYSYGVNSTEKGDLSSESTVSRIRTEHFPLTLESARPSHTSQYLCASSGRGQNNEQFFGPGTRLTVL.

The chain has TRBV29-1 and TRBJ2-3; D may be TRBD2 (6 bases). V dropped 4 bases and J dropped 3 bases, with 11 bases sitting between them. The CDR3 is made up of 13 amino acids. In germline, CDR1 is SQVTM, CDR2 ANQGSEA. DNA for the CDR3: TGCAGCGTTGGTGCAGGGAGGACAGATACGCAGTATTTT. Its protein product is CSVGAGRTDTQYF.

Details on this clone: The junction does not match germline at one end; this may be a read error. The chain is built from TRBV6-5 and TRBJ2-1, with D maybe TRBD2 (5 bases). CDR3 length: 11 residues. Germline lookup yields CDR1 MNHEY and CDR2 SVGAGI. The CDR3, as DNA: TGTGCCAGCAGTTCCGACTATAAGAGAGTCTTC. It is translated as CASSSDYKRVF.